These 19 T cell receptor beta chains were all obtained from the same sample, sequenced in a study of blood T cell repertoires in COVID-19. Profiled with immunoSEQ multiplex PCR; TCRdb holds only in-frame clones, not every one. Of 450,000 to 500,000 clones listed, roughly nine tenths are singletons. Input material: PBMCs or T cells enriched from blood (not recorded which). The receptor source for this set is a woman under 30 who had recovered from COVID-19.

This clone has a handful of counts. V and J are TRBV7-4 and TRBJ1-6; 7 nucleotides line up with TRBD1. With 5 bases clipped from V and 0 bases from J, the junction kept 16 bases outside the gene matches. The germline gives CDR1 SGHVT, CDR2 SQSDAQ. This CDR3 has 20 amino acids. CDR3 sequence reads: CASSPAPGRRGSSYNSPLHF. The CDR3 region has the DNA TGTGCCAGCAGCCCCGCCCCAGGTCGCAGGGGGAGCTCCTATAATTCACCCCTCCACTTT.

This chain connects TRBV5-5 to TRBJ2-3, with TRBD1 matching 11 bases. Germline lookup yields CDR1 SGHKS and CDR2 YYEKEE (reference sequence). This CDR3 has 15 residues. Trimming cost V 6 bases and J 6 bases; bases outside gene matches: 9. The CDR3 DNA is TGTGCCAGCACCGGGACAGGGGGAAGTTGGGATACGCAGTATTTT. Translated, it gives CASTGTGGSWDTQYF.

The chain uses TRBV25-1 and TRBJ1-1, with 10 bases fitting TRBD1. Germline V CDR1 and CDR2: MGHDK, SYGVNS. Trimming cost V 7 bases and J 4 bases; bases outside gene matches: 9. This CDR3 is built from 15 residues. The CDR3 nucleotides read TGTGCCAGCAACCACCGCGGGACAGGGGCCACTGAAGCTTTCTTT. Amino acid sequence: CASNHRGTGATEAFF.

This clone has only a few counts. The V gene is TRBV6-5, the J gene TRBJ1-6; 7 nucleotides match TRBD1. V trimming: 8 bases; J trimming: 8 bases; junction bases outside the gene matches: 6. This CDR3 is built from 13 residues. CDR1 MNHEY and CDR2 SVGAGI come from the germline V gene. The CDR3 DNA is TGTGCCAGCTACGACAGGGTTGATTCACCCCTCCACTTT. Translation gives CASYDRVDSPLHF.

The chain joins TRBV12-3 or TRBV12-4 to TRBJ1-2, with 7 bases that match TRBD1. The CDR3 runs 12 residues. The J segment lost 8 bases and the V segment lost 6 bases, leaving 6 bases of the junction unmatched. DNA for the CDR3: TGTGCCAGCAGCCCCAGGGGGAACGGCTACACCTTC. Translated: CASSPRGNGYTF.

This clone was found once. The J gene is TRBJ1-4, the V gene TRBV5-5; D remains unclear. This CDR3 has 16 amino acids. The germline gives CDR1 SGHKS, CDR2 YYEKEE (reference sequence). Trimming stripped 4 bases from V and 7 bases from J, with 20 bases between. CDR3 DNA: TGTGCCAGCAGCCCTGACCTCAGTAATGAGGCTGAAAAACTGTTTTTT. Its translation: CASSPDLSNEAEKLFF.

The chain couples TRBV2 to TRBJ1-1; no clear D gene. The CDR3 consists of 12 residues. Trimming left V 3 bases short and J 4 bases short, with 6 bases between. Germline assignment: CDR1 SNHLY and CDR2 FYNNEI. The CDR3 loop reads CASSDEGTEAFF. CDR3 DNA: TGTGCCAGCAGTGACGAGGGCACTGAAGCTTTCTTT.

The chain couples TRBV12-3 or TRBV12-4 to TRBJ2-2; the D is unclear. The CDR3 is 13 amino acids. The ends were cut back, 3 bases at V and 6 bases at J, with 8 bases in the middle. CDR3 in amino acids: CASSLRASGELFF. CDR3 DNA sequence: TGTGCCAGCAGTTTGCGAGCGTCCGGGGAGCTGTTTTTT.

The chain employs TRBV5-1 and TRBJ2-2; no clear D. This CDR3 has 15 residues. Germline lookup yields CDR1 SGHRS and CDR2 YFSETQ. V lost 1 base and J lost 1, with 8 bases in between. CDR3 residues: CASSLSPGNTGELFF. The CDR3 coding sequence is TGCGCCAGCAGCTTGAGTCCGGGGAACACCGGGGAGCTGTTTTTT.

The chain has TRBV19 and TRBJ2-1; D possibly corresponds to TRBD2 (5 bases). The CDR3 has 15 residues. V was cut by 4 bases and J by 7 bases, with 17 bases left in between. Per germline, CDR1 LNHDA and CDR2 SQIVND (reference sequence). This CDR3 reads CASSTWTGRGNEQFF. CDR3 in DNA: TGTGCCAGTAGTACGTGGACGGGCCGCGGGAATGAGCAGTTCTTC.

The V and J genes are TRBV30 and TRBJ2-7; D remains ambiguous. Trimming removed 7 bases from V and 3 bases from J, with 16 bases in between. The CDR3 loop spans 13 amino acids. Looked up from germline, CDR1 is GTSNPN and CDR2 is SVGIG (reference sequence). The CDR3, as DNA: TGTGCCTCCCGCCGGCGGCTCGGCTACGAGCAGTACTTC. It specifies CASRRRLGYEQYF. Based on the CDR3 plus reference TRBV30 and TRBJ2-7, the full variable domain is SQTIHQWPATLVQPVGSPLSLECTVEGTSNPNLYWYRQAAGRGLQLLFYSVGIGQISSEVPQNLSASRPQDRQFILSSKKLLLSDSGFYLCASRRRLGYEQYFGPGTRLTVT.

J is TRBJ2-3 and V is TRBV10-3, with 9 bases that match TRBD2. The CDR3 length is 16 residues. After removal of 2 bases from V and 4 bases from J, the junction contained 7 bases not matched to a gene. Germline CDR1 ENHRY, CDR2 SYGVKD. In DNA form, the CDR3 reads TGTGCCATCAGTGAGATGTCGGCGGGGGGGCCAGATACGCAGTATTTT. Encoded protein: CAISEMSAGGPDTQYF.

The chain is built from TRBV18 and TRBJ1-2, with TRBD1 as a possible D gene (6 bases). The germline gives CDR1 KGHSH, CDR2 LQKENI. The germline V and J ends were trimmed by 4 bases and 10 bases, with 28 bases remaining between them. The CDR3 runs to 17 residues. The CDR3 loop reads CASSRLPQGSNKFFYTF. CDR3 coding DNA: TGTGCCAGCTCACGCTTGCCGCAGGGGAGTAACAAATTTTTCTACACCTTC.

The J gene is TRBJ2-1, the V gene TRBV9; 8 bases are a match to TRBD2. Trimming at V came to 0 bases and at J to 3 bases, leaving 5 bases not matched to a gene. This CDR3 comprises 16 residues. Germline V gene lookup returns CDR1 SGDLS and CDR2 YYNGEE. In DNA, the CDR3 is TGTGCCAGCAGCGTAGAGGGTAGCGGGGTCTACAATGAGCAGTTCTTC. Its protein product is CASSVEGSGVYNEQFF.

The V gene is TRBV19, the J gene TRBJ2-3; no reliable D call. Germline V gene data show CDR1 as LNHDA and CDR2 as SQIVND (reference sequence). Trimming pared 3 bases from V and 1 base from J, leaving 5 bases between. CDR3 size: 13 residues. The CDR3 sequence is CASSIAGTDTQYF. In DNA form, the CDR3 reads TGTGCCAGTAGTATCGCAGGCACAGATACGCAGTATTTT.

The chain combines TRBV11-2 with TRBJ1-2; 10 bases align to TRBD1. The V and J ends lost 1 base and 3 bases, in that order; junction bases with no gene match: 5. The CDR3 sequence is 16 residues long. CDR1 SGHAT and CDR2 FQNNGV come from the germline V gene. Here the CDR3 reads CASSLAGTGAYYGYTF. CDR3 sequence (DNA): TGTGCCAGCAGCTTAGCTGGGACAGGGGCTTACTATGGCTACACCTTC. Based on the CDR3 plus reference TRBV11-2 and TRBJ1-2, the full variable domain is EAGVAQSPRYKIIEKRQSVAFWCNPISGHATLYWYQQILGQGPKLLIQFQNNGVVDDSQLPKDRFSAERLKGVDSTLKIQPAKLEDSAVYLCASSLAGTGAYYGYTFGSGTRLTVV.

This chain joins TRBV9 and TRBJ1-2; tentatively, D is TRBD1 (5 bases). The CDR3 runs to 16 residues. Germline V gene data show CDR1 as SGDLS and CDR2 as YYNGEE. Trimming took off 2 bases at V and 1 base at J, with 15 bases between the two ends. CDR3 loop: CASSVDLGVLNYGYTF. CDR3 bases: TGTGCCAGCAGCGTGGATTTAGGGGTGCTTAACTATGGCTACACCTTC.

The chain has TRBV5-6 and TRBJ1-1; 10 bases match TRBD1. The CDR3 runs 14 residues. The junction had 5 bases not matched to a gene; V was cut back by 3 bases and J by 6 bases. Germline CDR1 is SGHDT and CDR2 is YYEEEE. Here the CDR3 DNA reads TGTGCCAGCAGCTGGGGGGACAGGGGCCCTGAAGCTTTCTTT. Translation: CASSWGDRGPEAFF.

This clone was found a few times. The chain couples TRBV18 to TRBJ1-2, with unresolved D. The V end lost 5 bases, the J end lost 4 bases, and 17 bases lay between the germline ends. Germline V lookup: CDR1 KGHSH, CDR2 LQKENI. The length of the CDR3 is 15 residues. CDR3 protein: CASSAGNRDIYGYTF. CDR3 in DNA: TGTGCCAGCTCAGCGGGGAACCGGGATATCTATGGCTACACCTTC.